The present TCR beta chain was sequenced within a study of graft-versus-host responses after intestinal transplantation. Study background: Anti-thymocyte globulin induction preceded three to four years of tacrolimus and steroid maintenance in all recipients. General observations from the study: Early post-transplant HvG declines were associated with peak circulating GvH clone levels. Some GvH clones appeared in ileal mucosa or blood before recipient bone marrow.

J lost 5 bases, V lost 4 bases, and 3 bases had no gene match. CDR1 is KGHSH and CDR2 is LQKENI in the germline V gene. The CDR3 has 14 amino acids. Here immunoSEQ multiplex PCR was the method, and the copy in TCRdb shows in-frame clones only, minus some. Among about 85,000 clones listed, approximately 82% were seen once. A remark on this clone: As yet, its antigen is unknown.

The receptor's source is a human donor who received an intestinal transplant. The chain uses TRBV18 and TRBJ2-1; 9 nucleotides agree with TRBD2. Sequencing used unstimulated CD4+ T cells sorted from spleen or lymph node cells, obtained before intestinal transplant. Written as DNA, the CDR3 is TGTGCCAGCTCACTAGCGGGAGTGAACAATGAGCAGTTCTTC. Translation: CASSLAGVNNEQFF.